Listed here are 9 T cell receptor beta chains from one sample, sequenced in a study of cytomegalovirus exposure and HLA in healthy donors (dated by TCRdb to 2016 to 2017). The library was prepared using the immunoSEQ multiplex PCR assay. For the multiplex PCR, a mixture combining 60 forward primers for TCR Vbeta segments and 13 reverse primers for TCR Jbeta segments was used. TCRdb holds this immuneACCESS table with in-frame rearrangements only. Some clones are missing; in checked studies, unresolved V genes explain under half, and the rest has no known cause. The sample records some 90,000 clones, approximately 70% of which are singletons. The top ten hold 2.5% to 3% of the sample. Input material: PBMCs. The receptors derive from a man in his forties or fifties in good health and CMV-seronegative.

This clone has just a few counts. The chain joins TRBV30 to TRBJ1-5; D perhaps matches TRBD1 (5 bases). The germline V and J ends were trimmed by 4 bases and 1 base, with 17 bases remaining between them. Germline loops: CDR1 GTSNPN, CDR2 SVGIG (reference sequence). The CDR3 contains 16 residues. The chain's CDR3 is CAWTHSAGQSNQPQHF. In nucleotides, the CDR3 is TGTGCCTGGACACACTCGGCAGGGCAAAGCAATCAGCCCCAGCATTTT. The full variable domain, completed using reference TRBV30 and TRBJ1-5, is SQTIHQWPATLVQPVGSPLSLECTVEGTSNPNLYWYRQAAGRGLQLLFYSVGIGQISSEVPQNLSASRPQDRQFILSSKKLLLSDSGFYLCAWTHSAGQSNQPQHFGDGTRLSIL.

The chain joins TRBV30 to TRBJ2-5; 7 bases agree with TRBD2. Germline V gives CDR1 GTSNPN, CDR2 SVGIG (reference sequence). This CDR3 is 13 amino acids long. The CDR3 coding sequence is TGTGCTTCCAACCTCCAGGGAGGGGAGACCCAGTACTTC. Amino acid sequence: CASNLQGGETQYF. Complete variable domain (other parts from reference TRBV30 and TRBJ2-5): SQTIHQWPATLVQPVGSPLSLECTVEGTSNPNLYWYRQAAGRGLQLLFYSVGIGQISSEVPQNLSASRPQDRQFILSSKKLLLSDSGFYLCASNLQGGETQYFGPGTRLLVL.

This clone appeared a few times. The chain has TRBV30 and TRBJ1-1, with D possibly matching TRBD1 (5 bases). CDR1 GTSNPN and CDR2 SVGIG come from the germline V gene (reference sequence). The CDR3 loop spans 13 amino acids. Trimming removed 4 bases from V and 0 bases from J, with 9 bases in between. The CDR3 coding sequence is TGTGCCTGGATGGGGCAGATGAACACTGAAGCTTTCTTT. Protein: CAWMGQMNTEAFF.

This sequence joins TRBV6-5 and TRBJ1-2; TRBD1 is a possible D gene (5 bases). The V gene's germline CDR1 is MNHEY and CDR2 SVGAGI. This CDR3 is built from 16 residues. V lost 2 bases, J lost 0 bases, and 13 bases lay in between. The CDR3 reads CASSYGGQGSNYGYTF. In DNA, the CDR3 is TGTGCCAGCAGTTACGGTGGGCAGGGCTCTAACTATGGCTACACCTTC.

V usage is TRBV27 and J usage is TRBJ1-6; D uncertain. The CDR3 has 14 amino acids. Germline V lookup: CDR1 MNHEY, CDR2 SMNVEV (reference sequence). V was pared by 5 bases and J by 1 base, with 6 bases between. The CDR3 is CASSVRSYNSPLHF. CDR3 coding DNA: TGTGCCAGCAGTGTGCGGTCCTATAATTCACCCCTCCACTTT.

The rearrangement links TRBV5-6 to TRBJ1-2; D is perhaps TRBD1 (5 bases). V was pared by 4 bases and J by 5 bases, with 9 bases between. This CDR3 region has 12 residues. Germline lookup yields CDR1 SGHDT and CDR2 YYEEEE. The DNA for the CDR3 is TGTGCCAGCAGCAGGGGCAGGTATGGCTACACCTTC. This codes for CASSRGRYGYTF.

The CDR3 is CASSYETMDTEAFF. In DNA, the CDR3 is TGTGCCAGCAGTTACGAAACAATGGACACTGAAGCTTTCTTT. The chain carries TRBV6-6 and TRBJ1-1; no reliable D call. Germline CDR1 reads MNHNY; CDR2 reads SVGAGI (reference sequence). Trimming cost V 2 bases and J 3 bases, with 10 bases left between them. This CDR3 has 14 amino acids.

The rearrangement uses TRBV2 and TRBJ2-7; a weak D match, TRBD1 (5 bases). CDR3 size: 12 residues. Trimming took 4 bases from V and 1 from J, leaving 5 bases between them. Germline-derived CDR1 and CDR2 are SNHLY and FYNNEI. CDR3 sequence: CASSGQSYEQYV. Written as DNA, the CDR3 is TGTGCCAGCAGTGGACAGTCCTACGAGCAGTACGTC.

J is TRBJ2-7 and V is TRBV4-2, with 9 bases matching TRBD2. The germline V gene encodes CDR1 LGHNA and CDR2 YNFKEQ. The ends lost 2 bases at V and 4 bases at J; junction bases unmatched: 9. This CDR3 has 16 residues. CDR3 nucleotide sequence: TGTGCCAGCAGCCAACTCGGGCCTAGCGGGGAATACGAGCAGTACTTC. This translates into CASSQLGPSGEYEQYF.